The 17 T cell receptor beta chains in this list originate from one sample, sequenced in a study of shared clonotypes between healthy human individuals. The table came from immunoSEQ multiplex PCR; TCRdb's copy has only in-frame clones and leaves some out. Among some 660,000 clones listed, about 80% were seen once. The sample taken for sequencing was memory CD4+ T cells sorted from blood. Described subset: CD45RA-negative fraction. All receptors derive from a woman aged 25 to 39 in good health.

The chain recombines TRBV6-1 with TRBJ2-7, with 7 bases that match TRBD1. The germline CDR1 and CDR2 sequences are MNHNS and SASEGT. The CDR3 is 14 amino acids. Trimming at V came to 3 bases and at J to 0 bases, leaving 2 bases not matched to a gene. The CDR3 sequence is CASSEGQFSYEQYF. The DNA for the CDR3 is TGTGCCAGCAGTGAGGGACAGTTCTCCTACGAGCAGTACTTC.

The table lists this clone with a few counts. The chain joins TRBV6-5 to TRBJ1-3; TRBD1 might be the D (5 bases). Germline V gives CDR1 MNHEY, CDR2 SVGAGI. This CDR3 spans 14 amino acids. Trimming removed 2 bases from V and 4 bases from J, with 9 bases in between. CDR3 bases: TGTGCCAGCAGTTACGGGGGGAGAGGAAACACCATATATTTT. This sequence encodes CASSYGGRGNTIYF.

The CDR3 sequence: CASSPPGQGPSSSYYEQYF. The CDR3 DNA follows: TGTGCCAGCTCACCACCGGGGCAAGGGCCTTCTAGCTCGTACTACGAGCAGTACTTC. The rearrangement links TRBV18 to TRBJ2-7; possibly TRBD1 or TRBD2 for D (5 bases each). The CDR3 runs to 19 residues. Germline V gene sequence: CDR1 KGHSH, CDR2 LQKENI. V was clipped by 0 bases and J by 3 bases, with 24 bases between them.

The CDR3 here is CASSNNRNEQFF. The DNA of the CDR3 is TGTGCCAGCAGCAACAACAGAAATGAGCAGTTCTTC. The J gene is TRBJ2-1, the V gene TRBV7-6, with D unresolved. Germline V gives CDR1 SGHVS, CDR2 FNYEAQ. The CDR3 covers 12 residues. Trimming took off 5 bases at V and 7 bases at J, with 9 bases between the two ends. Full variable domain (rest looked up from reference TRBV7-6 and TRBJ2-1): GAGVSQSPRYKVTKRGQDVALRCDPISGHVSLYWYRQALGQGPEFLTYFNYEAQQDKSGLPNDRFSAERPEGSISTLTIQRTEQRDSAMYRCASSNNRNEQFFGPGTRLTVL.

The rearrangement links TRBV5-1 to TRBJ2-7, with TRBD2 matching 14 bases. The CDR3 spans 16 residues. CDR1 is SGHRS and CDR2 is YFSETQ in the germline V gene. The junction had 5 bases not matched to a gene; V was cut back by 0 bases and J by 6 bases. The DNA for the CDR3 is TGCGCCAGCAGCTTGGGACTAGCGGGAGGGAATGGCGAGCAGTACTTC. Translation: CASSLGLAGGNGEQYF.

This clone was observed once. Within the sample, other DNA sequences also encode this same CDR3. This chain uses TRBV19 with TRBJ2-2, with 8 bases matching TRBD1. CDR3 length equals 15 residues. Germline values: CDR1 LNHDA, CDR2 SQIVND (reference sequence). V dropped 6 bases and J dropped 1; count of bases not matched to a gene: 4. The CDR3 nucleotides are TGTGCCAGTAGACCCGGGACAGGGAACACCGGGGAGCTGTTTTTT. This sequence encodes CASRPGTGNTGELFF. Looking up the rest from reference TRBV19 and TRBJ2-2 gives the full variable domain: DGGITQSPKYLFRKEGQNVTLSCEQNLNHDAMYWYRQDPGQGLRLIYYSQIVNDFQKGDIAEGYSVSREKKESFPLTVTSAQKNPTAFYLCASRPGTGNTGELFFGEGSRLTVL.

The V call is TRBV27, the J call TRBJ1-1; D remains unclear. Trimming removed 9 bases at V and 9 bases at J, with 20 bases between. From germline, CDR1 is MNHEY and CDR2 SMNVEV (reference sequence). This CDR3 region has 13 residues. The CDR3 sequence is CASRLFEEGKAFF. CDR3 coding DNA: TGTGCCAGTCGTCTGTTTGAGGAGGGTAAAGCTTTCTTT.

This clone was found a few times. In the same sample, other DNA sequences code for this CDR3. The CDR3 coding sequence is TGTGCCAGCAGCGAACAGGGAGTGAACACTGAAGCTTTCTTT. Encoded protein: CASSEQGVNTEAFF. The chain is built from TRBV2 and TRBJ1-1; a weak D match, TRBD1 (6 bases). CDR1 and CDR2 from the germline V gene are SNHLY and FYNNEI. Trimming removed 6 bases at V and 0 bases at J, with 11 bases between. The CDR3 extends over 14 amino acids.

The chain has TRBV6-1 and TRBJ1-5; D is unresolved. Deletions cut 1 base from V and 7 bases from J, with 14 bases between. The CDR3 is 15 residues long. The germline CDR1 and CDR2 sequences are MNHNS and SASEGT. The CDR3 DNA sequence: TGTGCCAGCAGTGAAGGAGGAACGGGAAAACAGCCCCAGCATTTT. Its translation is CASSEGGTGKQPQHF.

The V gene is TRBV19, the J gene TRBJ2-7; D is unclear. Per germline, CDR1 LNHDA and CDR2 SQIVND (reference sequence). V dropped 1 base and J dropped 4 bases, with 8 bases sitting between them. This CDR3 has 13 amino acids. CDR3 protein: CASSIGTHYEQYF. CDR3 nucleotide sequence: TGTGCCAGTAGTATAGGAACTCATTACGAGCAGTACTTC.

J is TRBJ2-1 and V is TRBV6-5; the D call may be TRBD1 or TRBD2 (5 bases each). The CDR3 sequence is 14 residues long. V was pared by 8 bases and J by 8 bases, with 19 bases between. Germline V gene lookup returns CDR1 MNHEY and CDR2 SVGAGI. The CDR3 coding sequence is TGTGCCAGCGCACCCTCCGTCCGGGGACATGAGCAGTTCTTC. This encodes CASAPSVRGHEQFF.

This clone was detected ten times or more. The chain employs TRBV29-1 and TRBJ1-1; D is unresolved. Trimming removed 7 bases at V and 6 bases at J, with 12 bases between. This CDR3 has 11 amino acids. Germline CDR1 SQVTM, CDR2 ANQGSEA. The DNA for the CDR3 is TGCAGCGCACTGATAGTCGCTGAAGCTTTCTTT. It codes for CSALIVAEAFF.

This clone was seen a handful of times. This chain connects TRBV2 to TRBJ1-2, with D tentatively TRBD1 (6 bases). This CDR3 is 13 amino acids long. The germline V and J ends were trimmed by 4 bases and 6 bases, with 12 bases remaining between them. CDR1 is SNHLY, CDR2 FYNNEI, per germline. The CDR3 protein is CASSVGGWDGYTF. The CDR3 DNA is TGTGCCAGCAGTGTAGGGGGTTGGGATGGCTACACCTTC. The full variable domain, with the rest looked up from reference TRBV2 and TRBJ1-2, is EPEVTQTPSHQVTQMGQEVILRCVPISNHLYFYWYRQILGQKVEFLVSFYNNEISEKSEIFDDQFSVERPDGSNFTLKIRSTKLEDSAMYFCASSVGGWDGYTFGSGTRLTVV.

A remark on this clone: Other DNA sequences in the same sample also yield this CDR3. V is TRBV6-1 and J is TRBJ1-1; a weak D match, TRBD1 (5 bases). Trimming removed 6 bases at V and 1 base at J, with 9 bases between. Per germline, CDR1 MNHNS and CDR2 SASEGT. This CDR3 comprises 13 residues. The CDR3 DNA is TGTGCCAGCAGATTGCAGGGGAACACTGAAGCTTTCTTT. Amino acid sequence: CASRLQGNTEAFF.

This clone was observed once. CDR3 loop: CASSRGLAGAKNIQYF. For the CDR3, the DNA is TGCGCCAGCAGTCGCGGACTAGCGGGAGCCAAAAACATTCAGTACTTC. This chain uses TRBV5-1 with TRBJ2-4, with TRBD2 identical over 11 bases. CDR3 length: 16 residues. Germline CDR1 is SGHRS and CDR2 is YFSETQ. J lost 0 bases, V lost 5 bases, and 4 bases had no gene match.

Regarding this clone: The same CDR3 can be traced to other DNA sequences in this sample. V is TRBV7-2 and J is TRBJ1-1; 8 bases map to TRBD1. The CDR3 has 14 amino acids. Germline V CDR1 and CDR2: SGHTA, FQGNSA. Trimming removed 7 bases from V and 6 bases from J; junction bases left unmatched: 10. The DNA for the CDR3 is TGTGCCAGCACCAAAGTACAGGGGGTAGCTGAAGCTTTCTTT. Translated, it gives CASTKVQGVAEAFF.

V is TRBV5-1 and J is TRBJ2-2; the match to TRBD2 covers 15 bases. The CDR3 loop spans 19 amino acids. The ends lost 0 bases at V and 7 bases at J; junction bases unmatched: 10. Germline CDR1 is SGHRS and CDR2 is YFSETQ. This CDR3 reads CASSLAGGLAGGMVGELFF. In DNA form, the CDR3 reads TGCGCCAGCAGCTTGGCCGGGGGACTAGCGGGAGGAATGGTCGGGGAGCTGTTTTTT.